This paragraph covers one T cell receptor (beta chain) sequence. The clone's antigen remains unknown. A far larger clone is just one base off, so this is likely a read error. These data come from a study of CD8+ T cells in alopecia areata (dated 2018 in TCRdb). Regarding the study in general: The treated patients took part in an open-label pilot trial in which moderate-to-severe alopecia areata was treated with oral tofacitinib at 5 to 10 mg twice daily. Scalp clonality was compared across normal scalp (n=4), patchy alopecia areata scalp (n=8), and alopecia totalis/universalis scalp (n=8). RNA came from the PAXgene miRNA kit for fixed scalp, the miRNeasy kit for PBMCs, and the RNeasy kit for mouse skin. Tofacitinib-treated patients had biopsies at baseline and at 4 and 24 weeks of treatment, with a later scalp biopsy in several patients. Tofacitinib was given for 6 to 18 months, followed by 6 months of follow-up off drug to assess delayed response and recurrence. High-throughput TCRbeta sequencing was used to examine T cell clonal expansion in alopecia areata in both the C3H/HeJ mouse model and human patients. On the human side, TCRbeta sequencing was run on scalp tissue and on sorted CD4+ and CD8+ peripheral blood T cells from healthy controls and from alopecia areata patients with either patchy or totalis/universalis disease. TCRbeta CDR3 regions were amplified by immunoSEQ multiplex PCR using 35 Vbeta forward and 13 Jbeta reverse primers.

The paper's findings and limits, for the study overall: Shared TCR sequences between patients were less evident than in mice, which may be partly attributable to HLA diversity in the patient population. Unlike mouse skin, which is dominated by gammadelta T cells, normal human skin has resident alphabeta T cells that are also sequenced, and this complicates analysis of the scalp TCR repertoire. Higher clonality and more expanded CD8+ clones were observed in lesional scalp than in normal scalp, particularly in alopecia totalis/universalis, a finding suggestive of antigenic drive.

The method was the immunoSEQ multiplex PCR assay. RNA was extracted from all samples and reverse transcribed into cDNA, which served as template for TCR sequencing. SuperScript III was used for first-strand cDNA synthesis, primed with a 2:1 mix of oligo-dT and random hexamers. A synthetic immune receptor repertoire was used to assess amplification bias, and residual bias was removed computationally. In the original analysis: After raw reads were preprocessed to remove errors, the CDR3 was defined following IMGT conventions as running from the conserved cysteine to phenylalanine. Clonality was calculated as 1 minus Shannon entropy normalized by log2 of the number of productive unique TCRs. Scalp TCRbeta sequences were cross-referenced with sorted blood CD4 and CD8 repertoires so that the CD4 or CD8 identity of scalp clones could be inferred. The table was pulled from immuneACCESS by TCRdb, which kept in-frame rearrangements only. Such tables lose some clones; where checked, under half of the loss comes from unresolved V genes, and the rest has no known cause. V, J and clone size are those of that table, while D and trimming were read from the DNA. This sample has 15,000 to 17,000 clones in its table, and less than 70% of those were observed once. The ten largest account for 9% to 15% of the sample.

The CDR3 runs 13 amino acids, cysteine and phenylalanine included. Only CDR3 DNA is held: 39 bases, read in frame from base 1. Looking up the germline V gene yields CDR1 SNHLY and CDR2 FYNNEI. From alopecia areata patients, peripheral blood was collected along with lesional scalp punch biopsies. Human scalp biopsies were immediately fixed in PAXgene tissue containers. The chain uses TRBV2 and TRBJ2-7, with the D gene uncertain. The sequenced material came from skin. This receptor was identified in a human donor with alopecia areata. For the CDR3, the sequence is CASSDVFVYEQCF. The nucleotides read TGTGCCAGCAGTGACGTCTTCGTCTACGAGCAGTGCTTC.